This entry lists 20 T cell receptor beta chains sequenced from one sample in a study of blood T cell repertoires in COVID-19. Sequencing used immunoSEQ multiplex PCR; TCRdb keeps in-frame clones, though not all of them. The sample lists about 280,000 clones; roughly 85% were seen once. The specimen was PBMCs or T cells enriched from blood (not recorded which). These receptors all stem from a woman between 45 and 65 years old who had recovered from COVID-19.

The chain employs TRBV7-8 and TRBJ2-1; a weak D match, TRBD1 (5 bases). Germline CDR1 and CDR2: SGHVS and FQNEAQ. The ends were cut back, 0 bases at V and 8 bases at J, with 11 bases in the middle. The CDR3 runs 14 residues. CDR3 residues: CASSLALWGDEQFF. In DNA, the CDR3 is TGTGCCAGCAGCTTAGCGCTCTGGGGCGATGAGCAGTTCTTC. The complete variable domain, with remaining parts taken from reference TRBV7-8 and TRBJ2-1, reads GAGVSQSPRYKVAKRGQDVALRCDPISGHVSLFWYQQALGQGPEFLTYFQNEAQLDKSGLPSDRFFAERPEGSVSTLKIQRTQQEDSAVYLCASSLALWGDEQFFGPGTRLTVL.

The V and J genes are TRBV29-1 and TRBJ1-2; D is perhaps TRBD1 (5 bases). The CDR3 totals 11 residues. Trimming pared 4 bases from V and 8 bases from J, leaving 11 bases between. From germline, CDR1 is SQVTM and CDR2 ANQGSEA. Here the CDR3 reads CSVARVEGYTF. Written as DNA, the CDR3 is TGCAGCGTTGCCAGGGTGGAGGGCTACACCTTC.

The rearrangement joins TRBV6-5 to TRBJ1-5, with D hard to call. The CDR3 is 13 amino acids. CDR1 MNHEY and CDR2 SVGAGI come from the germline V gene. Trimming removed 6 bases at V and 0 bases at J, with 6 bases between. CDR3 amino acids: CASSIHSNQPQHF. In DNA, the CDR3 is TGTGCCAGCAGCATACATAGCAATCAGCCCCAGCATTTT.

The count of this clone is one. This chain links TRBV3-1 (or the pseudogene TRBV3-2) with TRBJ2-7, with 9 bases lining up with TRBD2. Germline CDR1 is LGHDT and CDR2 is YNNKEL (reference sequence). The CDR3 runs to 18 residues. The V gene end was trimmed by 5 bases and the J gene end by 6 bases; junction bases not matched to a gene: 20. CDR3: CASSSYLGGEAGGPEQYF. CDR3 sequence (DNA): TGTGCCAGCAGCTCCTATTTAGGGGGTGAGGCGGGAGGGCCCGAGCAGTACTTC.

The rearrangement joins TRBV18 to TRBJ2-6; D might be TRBD2 (6 bases). Germline lookup yields CDR1 KGHSH and CDR2 LQKENI. V was shortened by 3 bases and J by 2 bases, with 17 bases between the two germline ends. This CDR3 comprises 18 residues. CDR3 residues: CASSPPGLPRTGANVLTF. The DNA for the CDR3 is TGTGCCAGCTCACCTCCGGGACTCCCTCGAACTGGGGCCAACGTCCTGACTTTC. The full variable domain, in which reference TRBV18 and TRBJ2-6 provide the parts outside the CDR3, is NAGVMQNPRHLVRRRGQEARLRCSPMKGHSHVYWYRQLPEEGLKFMVYLQKENIIDESGMPKERFSAEFPKEGPSILRIQQVVRGDSAAYFCASSPPGLPRTGANVLTFGAGSRLTVL.

This clone has a single count. J is TRBJ1-5 and V is TRBV7-8; TRBD1 might be the D (6 bases). CDR1 is SGHVS and CDR2 is FQNEAQ in the germline V gene. This CDR3 comprises 14 residues. The V gene lost 5 bases and the J gene lost 3 bases, with 11 bases spanning the gap. This CDR3 reads CASSPDRYNQPQHF. The CDR3 coding sequence is TGTGCCAGCAGCCCCGACAGGTACAATCAGCCCCAGCATTTT.

The V and J genes are TRBV10-1 and TRBJ1-1, with D possibly matching TRBD1 (5 bases). V was cut by 3 bases and J by 5 bases, with 13 bases left in between. The CDR3 extends over 14 amino acids. Germline values: CDR1 WNHNN, CDR2 SYGVQD (reference sequence). The CDR3, as DNA: TGCGCCAGCAGTGAAGGGGCCGGAGGGACTGAAGCTTTCTTT. Its protein is CASSEGAGGTEAFF.

This rearrangement joins TRBV2 to TRBJ1-5; D might be TRBD1 (6 bases). The germline V and J ends were trimmed by 10 bases and 2 bases, with 12 bases remaining between them. The CDR3 loop spans 13 amino acids. Germline assignment: CDR1 SNHLY and CDR2 FYNNEI. CDR3 bases: TGTGCCACTAAGGGGGTCCGCAATCAGCCCCAGCATTTT. Protein: CATKGVRNQPQHF.

V usage is TRBV10-1 and J usage is TRBJ2-3, with a tentative D call TRBD2 (5 bases). Germline V gene sequence: CDR1 WNHNN, CDR2 SYGVQD (reference sequence). The length of the CDR3 is 16 residues. V was pared by 0 bases and J by 1 base, with 11 bases between. The chain's CDR3 is CASSESTGSGTDTQYF. The CDR3 DNA reads TGCGCCAGCAGTGAGTCAACGGGTAGCGGCACAGATACGCAGTATTTT.

This clone came up a few times. V usage is TRBV7-9 and J usage is TRBJ2-7; D remains ambiguous. This CDR3 is built from 12 residues. In germline, CDR1 is SEHNR, CDR2 FQNEAQ (reference sequence). V gave up 5 bases and J gave up 5 bases, with 10 bases separating them. The DNA for the CDR3 is TGTGCCAGCAGCCCGATACGAGACGAGCAGTACTTC. It translates to CASSPIRDEQYF. Using reference TRBV7-9 and TRBJ2-7 for the parts outside the CDR3, the full variable domain is DTGVSQNPRHKITKRGQNVTFRCDPISEHNRLYWYRQTLGQGPEFLTYFQNEAQLEKSRLLSDRFSAERPKGSFSTLEIQRTEQGDSAMYLCASSPIRDEQYFGPGTRLTVT.

The chain is built from TRBV2 and TRBJ2-5; TRBD2 matches 13 bases. From germline, CDR1 is SNHLY and CDR2 FYNNEI. The CDR3 totals 18 residues. The V and J ends lost 6 bases and 7 bases, in that order; junction bases with no gene match: 17. This CDR3 reads CASSGTSGDFSMRGTQYF. The CDR3 DNA sequence: TGTGCCAGCAGCGGGACTAGCGGGGATTTTAGCATGAGAGGGACCCAGTACTTC.

The chain links TRBV3-1 (or the pseudogene TRBV3-2) to TRBJ2-3, with TRBD2 matching 16 bases. V lost 3 bases, J lost 3 bases, and 6 bases stayed unmatched. There are 18 residues in the CDR3. Germline CDR1 and CDR2: LGHDT and YNNKEL (reference sequence). CDR3 in amino acids: CASSQGLAGGPATDTQYF. The CDR3 coding sequence is TGTGCCAGCAGCCAGGGACTAGCGGGGGGGCCAGCAACAGATACGCAGTATTTT.

The chain couples TRBV9 to TRBJ1-4, with TRBD1 as a possible D gene (6 bases). V was trimmed by 4 bases and J by 3 bases, leaving 13 bases between them. This CDR3 is 15 amino acids long. The germline CDR1 and CDR2 sequences are SGDLS and YYNGEE. Here the CDR3 DNA reads TGTGCCAGCAGCCTCTCCGGACAGCCTAATGAAAAACTGTTTTTT. It encodes CASSLSGQPNEKLFF.

This chain joins TRBV5-6 and TRBJ1-4; 9 nucleotides align to TRBD1. The CDR3 is 16 residues long. Germline loops: CDR1 SGHDT, CDR2 YYEEEE. Losses at the gene ends were 2 bases for V and 6 bases for J; bases not matched to a gene: 8. The CDR3 nucleotides are TGTGCCAGCAGCTTCCTTCCGGGACAGGGTGATGAAAAACTGTTTTTT. Protein: CASSFLPGQGDEKLFF.

Remarks on this clone: Other DNA sequences within the sample encode an identical CDR3. This rearrangement joins TRBV3-1 (or the pseudogene TRBV3-2) to TRBJ2-3, with TRBD2 matching over 10 bases. V dropped 1 base and J dropped 3; count of bases not matched to a gene: 4. This CDR3 is 16 amino acids long. Germline CDR1 is LGHDT and CDR2 is YNNKEL (reference sequence). The DNA for the CDR3 is TGTGCCAGCAGCCAAGGCTGGACTAGCGGAACAGATACGCAGTATTTT. This gives the protein CASSQGWTSGTDTQYF.

The V call is TRBV7-9, the J call TRBJ1-5, with 7 bases lining up with TRBD1. The CDR3 is made up of 14 amino acids. Trimming took 5 bases from V and 7 from J; bases not matched to a gene: 8. CDR1 is SEHNR and CDR2 is FQNEAQ in the germline V gene (reference sequence). CDR3 DNA sequence: TGTGCCAGCAGCGTTACAGGGGACGCACAGCCCCAGCATTTT. Encoded protein: CASSVTGDAQPQHF.

This clone has just a few counts. V and J are TRBV11-2 and TRBJ1-5; unclear D gene. Germline V gives CDR1 SGHAT, CDR2 FQNNGV. V was cut by 0 bases and J by 11 bases, with 11 bases left in between. The CDR3 spans 13 residues. The chain's CDR3 is CASSLDPRGSQHF. CDR3 bases: TGTGCCAGCAGCTTAGATCCGCGCGGCTCCCAGCATTTT.

V is TRBV4-1 and J is TRBJ1-5, with 9 positions matching TRBD1. In germline, CDR1 is MGHRA, CDR2 YSYEKL. With 6 bases clipped from V and 5 bases from J, the junction kept 8 bases outside the gene matches. The CDR3 contains 15 residues. CDR3 nucleotide sequence: TGCGCCAGCAGTCCAGGACAGGGGTTTCATCAGCCCCAGCATTTT. Residues: CASSPGQGFHQPQHF.

This clone was detected only once. The V and J genes are TRBV11-2 and TRBJ2-3, with 15 nucleotides matching TRBD2. Looked up from germline, CDR1 is SGHAT and CDR2 is FQNNGV. This CDR3 is 19 amino acids long. V lost 2 bases to trimming and J lost 2 bases; unmatched junction nucleotides: 8. The CDR3 sequence is CASSLSSGTSGGFTDTQYF. The CDR3 DNA reads TGTGCCAGCAGCTTAAGTAGCGGGACTAGCGGGGGGTTCACAGATACGCAGTATTTT.

This clone was seen just once. The V call is TRBV7-9, the J call TRBJ1-2; tentatively, D is TRBD1 (6 bases). The V and J ends lost 5 bases and 2 bases respectively, with 9 bases between them. Per the germline V gene, CDR1 is SEHNR and CDR2 is FQNEAQ (reference sequence). The CDR3 spans 13 residues. The CDR3 is CASSRTENYGYTF. CDR3 nucleotide sequence: TGTGCCAGCAGCCGGACAGAAAACTATGGCTACACCTTC.